A single TCR beta chain is shown here with its context. Its antigen is not known. Germline assignment: CDR1 SNHLY and CDR2 FYNNEI. The length of the CDR3 is 17 residues. V was cut by 0 bases and J by 2 bases, with 13 bases left in between. The data are from a study of persistence of HIV-infected CD4 T cells. Study-level background: Median time on suppressive ART was less than nine years.

The immunoSEQ assay was version 4, run in survey mode. Libraries were prepared by immunoSEQ multiplex PCR; TCRdb keeps only in-frame clonotypes and omits some of them. The repertoire holds around 40,000 clones, roughly 90% seen once, with just over 1% in the top ten. Anti-CD3/anti-CD28 beads served as a nonspecific positive control stimulus. CD4+ T cells upregulating both CD40 ligand and CD69 were sorted as responding cells. Donors had undetectable plasma HIV-1 RNA, under 50 copies/mL, for 4+ years. Study-level points and caveats: Degenerate expanded CDR3beta sequences were enriched among CMV- and Gag-responding cells.

The chain is built from TRBV2 and TRBJ1-4; possible D gene TRBD1, 5 bases. This specimen was CD4+ T cells sorted from PBMCs after approximately 20-hour stimulation, taken from a patient who received antiretroviral therapy. The sequence was collected from an adult man with HIV who was CMV-seropositive. The CDR3 region has the DNA TGTGCCAGCAGTGAAGCGCCATCAGCAGGGACTAATGAAAAACTGTTTTTT. It codes for CASSEAPSAGTNEKLFF. Looking up the rest from reference TRBV2 and TRBJ1-4 gives the full variable domain: EPEVTQTPSHQVTQMGQEVILRCVPISNHLYFYWYRQILGQKVEFLVSFYNNEISEKSEIFDDQFSVERPDGSNFTLKIRSTKLEDSAMYFCASSEAPSAGTNEKLFFGSGTQLSVL.